This TCR beta chain was retrieved from a study of CD8 T cells in ankylosing spondylitis. The V segment lost 3 bases and the J segment 5 bases; nucleotides outside the gene matches: 3. There are 14 residues in the CDR3. Whole-study results and caveats: There was a TCR beta motif, made of eight highly homologous variants, that appeared characteristic of ankylosing spondylitis blood. As reported, disease-linked clones showed significant enrichment in matched ankylosing spondylitis synovial fluid. Some of these motif variants have turned up before, in reports on reactive arthritis synovial fluid and blood.

Of note for this clonotype: The antigen is not known.

Quantitative 5'-RACE was performed with molecular barcodes, and it yielded the TCR beta libraries. TCRdb reanalysed the 5' RACE reads using MiXCR and keeps one entry per CDR3 protein. The table lists about 110,000 distinct CDR3 sequences, 24% of them singletons. The sequenced sample was synovial fluid, either unsorted or a sorted T cell fraction (not recorded which). This chain joins TRBV12-3 or TRBV12-4 and TRBJ2-1; 8 nucleotides match TRBD2. This clonotype originated in a male donor with ankylosing spondylitis. The CDR3 DNA sequence: TGTGCCAGCAGTTTGGCGGGAGGAGACAATGAGCAGTTCTTC. Translating it yields CASSLAGGDNEQFF.